Below, 15 T cell receptor beta chains from the same sample are listed, as sequenced in a study of cytomegalovirus exposure and HLA in healthy donors. The study ran its PCR with 60 Vbeta and 13 Jbeta primers. Data came from immunoSEQ multiplex PCR; TCRdb stores just in-frame clones and leaves some out. The sample lists hundreds of thousands of clones, 70% to 85% occurring once. Sequenced input: PBMCs. The receptor source for this set is a woman aged 40 to 49 in good health and CMV-seronegative.

This chain uses TRBV7-3 with TRBJ1-1; unclear D gene. The germline V and J ends were trimmed by 5 bases and 2 bases, with 9 bases remaining between them. Per the germline V gene, CDR1 is SGHTA and CDR2 is FQGTGA. CDR3 length equals 13 residues. The CDR3 sequence is CASSEDSNTEAFF. The CDR3 nucleotides are TGTGCCAGCAGCGAGGACTCAAACACTGAAGCTTTCTTT. The complete variable domain, with remaining parts taken from reference TRBV7-3 and TRBJ1-1, reads GAGVSQTPSNKVTEKGKYVELRCDPISGHTALYWYRQSLGQGPEFLIYFQGTGAADDSGLPNDRFFAVRPEGSVSTLKIQRTERGDSAVYLCASSEDSNTEAFFGQGTRLTVV.

The chain has TRBV20-1 and TRBJ1-1; D remains ambiguous. V was trimmed by 6 bases and J by 7 bases, leaving 12 bases between them. The CDR3 length is 11 residues. CDR1 and CDR2 from the germline V gene are DFQATT and SNEGSKA (reference sequence). DNA of the CDR3: TGCAGTGCCAGTAAAGAAAGTGAAGCTTTCTTT. Its translation is CSASKESEAFF.

The V and J genes are TRBV28 and TRBJ2-3, with TRBD1 as a possible D gene (6 bases). V gave up 7 bases and J gave up 2 bases, with 13 bases separating them. The CDR3 has 14 residues. The germline V gene encodes CDR1 MDHEN and CDR2 SYDVKM. CDR3 sequence reads: CASNEQGPTDTQYF. In DNA, the CDR3 is TGTGCCAGCAACGAACAGGGCCCCACAGATACGCAGTATTTT.

The V call is TRBV7-9, the J call TRBJ2-7, with a weak D call TRBD1 (7 bases). V lost 1 base and J 6 bases, leaving 13 bases between the germline ends. The germline V gene has CDR1 SEHNR and CDR2 FQNEAQ (reference sequence). This CDR3 comprises 14 residues. The CDR3 here is CASSLGQGGGEQYF. CDR3 DNA sequence: TGTGCCAGCAGCTTAGGCCAGGGGGGAGGCGAGCAGTACTTC.

The sample holds one count of this clone. V is TRBV11-3 and J is TRBJ2-6; D remains ambiguous. Trimming removed 4 bases from V and 0 bases from J, with 10 bases in between. The CDR3 has 16 residues. Per the germline V gene, CDR1 is SGHNT and CDR2 is YENEEA. The CDR3: CASSYRLSSGANVLTF. CDR3 nucleotide sequence: TGTGCCAGCAGCTACCGACTCAGCTCTGGGGCCAACGTCCTGACTTTC.

With regard to this clone: One junction end disagrees with the germline gene, perhaps due to a read error. The chain joins TRBV7-9 to TRBJ1-5, with 7 nucleotides matching TRBD1. The CDR3 totals 12 residues. CDR1 SEHNR and CDR2 FQNEAQ come from the germline V gene (reference sequence). The CDR3 sequence: CSSSLDRAAQHF. The CDR3, as DNA: TGTTCCAGCAGCTTAGACAGGGCAGCCCAGCATTTT. The complete variable domain, with remaining parts taken from reference TRBV7-9 and TRBJ1-5, reads DTGVSQNPRHKITKRGQNVTFRCDPISEHNRLYWYRQTLGQGPEFLTYFQNEAQLEKSRLLSDRFSAERPKGSFSTLEIQRTEQGDSAMYLCSSSLDRAAQHFGDGTRLSIL.

This clone has only one observation. The V call is TRBV6-5, the J call TRBJ2-3, with 10 nucleotides matching TRBD2. Unmatched junction bases numbered 7, after V lost 2 bases and J lost 5 bases. Germline V gene lookup returns CDR1 MNHEY and CDR2 SVGAGI. The CDR3 covers 16 residues. CDR3 region: CASSYLLAGEKDTQYF. CDR3 nucleotide sequence: TGTGCCAGCAGTTACCTCCTAGCGGGGGAAAAAGATACGCAGTATTTT.

The count of this clone is one. V is TRBV5-6 and J is TRBJ2-5; D is ambiguous. V was trimmed by 1 base and J by 2 bases, leaving 9 bases between them. CDR1 and CDR2 from the germline V gene are SGHDT and YYEEEE. The CDR3 has 14 residues. The CDR3, as DNA: TGTGCCAGCAGCTTGTGGGCAGCTCAAGAGACCCAGTACTTC. Protein sequence: CASSLWAAQETQYF.

This clone was observed once. The gene calls are TRBV18 and TRBJ1-2; 8 positions agree with TRBD1. V lost 2 bases, J lost 9 bases, and 2 bases stayed unmatched. Per the germline V gene, CDR1 is KGHSH and CDR2 is LQKENI. This CDR3 spans 12 amino acids. The CDR3, as DNA: TGTGCCAGCTCACCAGGACAGGGCAGCTACACCTTC. Translation gives CASSPGQGSYTF.

The rearrangement joins TRBV2 to TRBJ2-7; 11 bases fit TRBD2. The CDR3 has 19 residues. Germline V gene sequence: CDR1 SNHLY, CDR2 FYNNEI. Unmatched junction bases numbered 22, after V lost 6 bases and J lost 6 bases. The CDR3, as DNA: TGTGCCAGCAGGAGGGGGTCTAGCGGGGGGCCCCCTAAAGGGGCCGAGCAGTACTTC. It specifies CASRRGSSGGPPKGAEQYF.

This chain links TRBV5-4 with TRBJ2-2; the match to TRBD1 covers 8 bases. CDR1 is SGHNT and CDR2 is YYREEE in the germline V gene (reference sequence). This CDR3 comprises 17 residues. The V segment lost 3 bases and the J segment 1 base; nucleotides outside the gene matches: 8. CDR3 sequence reads: CASSSSKQGGNTGELFF. The CDR3 DNA follows: TGTGCCAGCAGCTCATCCAAACAGGGGGGGAACACCGGGGAGCTGTTTTTT. Drawing the rest from reference TRBV5-4 and TRBJ2-2, the complete variable domain is ETGVTQSPTHLIKTRGQQVTLRCSSQSGHNTVSWYQQALGQGPQFIFQYYREEENGRGNFPPRFSGLQFPNYSSELNVNALELDDSALYLCASSSSKQGGNTGELFFGEGSRLTVL.

This chain uses TRBV2 with TRBJ2-5; 8 bases are a match to TRBD1. The CDR3 runs 13 residues. Trimming cost V 4 bases and J 5 bases; bases outside gene matches: 3. The germline gives CDR1 SNHLY, CDR2 FYNNEI. In nucleotides, the CDR3 is TGTGCCAGCAGTGGACAGGGGACGGAGACCCAGTACTTC. This codes for CASSGQGTETQYF.

V and J are TRBV10-3 and TRBJ1-5; D may be TRBD1 (5 bases). The CDR3 is 13 residues long. From germline, CDR1 is ENHRY and CDR2 SYGVKD. V shed 4 bases and J shed 5 bases, with 9 bases lying between them. The CDR3 sequence is CAISGGGDQPQHF. The CDR3 DNA follows: TGTGCCATCAGTGGGGGGGGTGATCAGCCCCAGCATTTT.

The chain carries TRBV23-1 and TRBJ2-5; TRBD1 is a possible D gene (5 bases). TRBV23-1 is noted as an ORF with a role that remains uncertain. Trimming pared 0 bases from V and 0 bases from J, leaving 8 bases between. The CDR3 runs to 15 residues. CDR3 protein: CASSQSSGYQETQYF. CDR3 nucleotide sequence: TGCGCCAGCAGTCAATCTTCAGGGTACCAAGAGACCCAGTACTTC.

This rearrangement joins TRBV6-6 to TRBJ1-5; D remains ambiguous. This CDR3 comprises 15 residues. Trimming took off 0 bases at V and 6 bases at J, with 12 bases between the two ends. Germline V gives CDR1 MNHNY, CDR2 SVGAGI (reference sequence). The CDR3 is CASSYSGFGGQPQHF. The DNA of the CDR3 is TGTGCCAGCAGTTACTCCGGTTTCGGAGGTCAGCCCCAGCATTTT.